The 27 T cell receptor beta chains below were found in one sample sequenced in a study of cytomegalovirus exposure and HLA in healthy donors. Primers for the PCR totalled 60 Vbeta and 13 Jbeta. Sequencing was performed with immunoSEQ multiplex PCR; in TCRdb, only in-frame clones are kept and a portion is missing. The sample comprises about 250,000 clones, over 75% of which are singletons, and 0.47% rests with the top ten. The sequenced sample consisted of PBMCs. The receptors were sampled from a boy aged 5-17 years in good health and CMV-seronegative.

This chain uses TRBV2 with TRBJ1-5; weak D call: TRBD1 (6 bases). The CDR3 is made up of 16 amino acids. Germline V gene data show CDR1 as SNHLY and CDR2 as FYNNEI. V lost 6 bases to trimming and J lost 2 bases, with 17 bases between them. The CDR3 DNA reads as TGTGCCAGCAGCAGGGGCTCGGTTGGCGGCAATCAGCCCCAGCATTTT. It is translated as CASSRGSVGGNQPQHF.

CDR3 protein: CASSSTRQGAGEQYF. In DNA, the CDR3 is TGCGCCAGCAGTTCGACTAGACAGGGGGCGGGTGAGCAGTACTTC. The chain uses TRBV5-1 and TRBJ2-7; 10 bases fit TRBD1. The CDR3 is made up of 15 amino acids. The J segment lost 7 bases and the V segment lost 5 bases, leaving 12 bases of the junction unmatched. Germline values: CDR1 SGHRS, CDR2 YFSETQ.

This clone was seen more than once but under ten times. The chain employs TRBV7-3 and TRBJ1-3, with D maybe TRBD1 (6 bases). CDR1 is SGHTA and CDR2 is FQGTGA in the germline V gene. V lost 5 bases and J 3 bases, leaving 17 bases between the germline ends. CDR3 length equals 16 residues. The CDR3 sequence: CASSLGRRGSGNTIYF. In DNA form, the CDR3 reads TGTGCCAGCAGCCTAGGCCGCAGGGGAAGTGGAAACACCATATATTTT. The whole variable domain, filled in from reference TRBV7-3 and TRBJ1-3, reads GAGVSQTPSNKVTEKGKYVELRCDPISGHTALYWYRQSLGQGPEFLIYFQGTGAADDSGLPNDRFFAVRPEGSVSTLKIQRTERGDSAVYLCASSLGRRGSGNTIYFGEGSWLTVV.

This clone was counted only a few times. V gene TRBV4-2 combines with J gene TRBJ1-1; D gene unclear. Germline V gives CDR1 LGHNA, CDR2 YNFKEQ. The V gene lost 0 bases and the J gene lost 4 bases, with 12 bases spanning the gap. The CDR3 length is 15 residues. CDR3 loop: CASSQENGRGTEAFF. In nucleotides, the CDR3 is TGTGCCAGCAGCCAAGAAAACGGTAGAGGCACTGAAGCTTTCTTT.

The chain joins TRBV6-5 to TRBJ2-1, with TRBD2 matching 14 bases. J was trimmed by 7 bases and V by 9 bases; bases with no gene match: 8. The germline V gene encodes CDR1 MNHEY and CDR2 SVGAGI. CDR3 length: 15 residues. CDR3 loop: CASSSGTSGRNEQFF. In DNA, the CDR3 is TGTGCCAGTTCCTCCGGGACTAGCGGGAGAAATGAGCAGTTCTTC.

This clone has just a few counts. The chain couples TRBV6-5 to TRBJ2-1, with TRBD2 identical over 7 bases. Germline-derived CDR1 and CDR2 are MNHEY and SVGAGI. The CDR3 extends over 15 amino acids. Trimming cost V 2 bases and J 7 bases; bases outside gene matches: 8. The CDR3 DNA follows: TGTGCCAGCAGTTACGGAGGGGAGGGCCCTAATGAGCAGTTCTTC. Its protein is CASSYGGEGPNEQFF.

The gene calls are TRBV28 and TRBJ2-5, with a possible D match to TRBD2 (6 bases). Germline V CDR1 and CDR2: MDHEN, SYDVKM. The CDR3 is 13 residues long. Trimming left V 5 bases short and J 4 bases short, with 11 bases between. CDR3 sequence: CASSAPGGETQYF. The CDR3 nucleotides are TGTGCCAGCAGTGCCCCCGGGGGAGAGACCCAGTACTTC.

The gene calls are TRBV10-1 and TRBJ1-1; D is uncertain. The V end lost 4 bases, the J end lost 7 bases, and 13 bases lay between the germline ends. The CDR3 has 13 amino acids. The germline CDR1 and CDR2 sequences are WNHNN and SYGVQD (reference sequence). The CDR3 nucleotides are TGCGCCAGCAGTGCGGGGAGAAAATTTGAAGCTTTCTTT. This encodes CASSAGRKFEAFF.

This sequence joins TRBV11-3 and TRBJ2-7, with D perhaps TRBD2 (7 bases). Germline V CDR1 and CDR2: SGHNT, YENEEA. The CDR3 runs 14 residues. V lost 5 bases and J lost 4, with 15 bases in between. CDR3 sequence (DNA): TGTGCCAGCAGCCCTTGGGCGGGGGCTTACGAGCAGTACTTC. Its translation: CASSPWAGAYEQYF.

This clone has a single count. The CDR3 DNA reads as TGTGCCAGCAGTTACCGGACTAGTCTATCCTACGAGCAGTACTTC. It codes for CASSYRTSLSYEQYF. The chain uses TRBV11-3 and TRBJ2-7, with 7 bases identical to TRBD2. The V gene's germline CDR1 is SGHNT and CDR2 YENEEA. V lost 6 bases and J lost 1; bases outside the gene matches: 9. The CDR3 has 15 residues.

V usage is TRBV5-4 and J usage is TRBJ2-6, with TRBD1 identical over 9 bases. J lost 1 base, V lost 4 bases, and 6 bases had no gene match. Germline CDR1 SGHNT, CDR2 YYREEE (reference sequence). This CDR3 spans 17 amino acids. The CDR3 DNA is TGTGCCAGCAGCATAAACAGGGGGCGATCTGGGGCCAACGTCCTGACTTTC. Protein: CASSINRGRSGANVLTF.

The V gene is TRBV30, the J gene TRBJ2-1; tentative D call: TRBD2 (6 bases). Germline CDR1 is GTSNPN and CDR2 is SVGIG (reference sequence). The ends were cut back, 3 bases at V and 4 bases at J, with 10 bases in the middle. The CDR3 consists of 13 residues. The CDR3: CAWSRLEYNEQFF. In nucleotides, the CDR3 is TGTGCCTGGAGCAGACTAGAATACAATGAGCAGTTCTTC. The whole variable domain, filled in from reference TRBV30 and TRBJ2-1, reads SQTIHQWPATLVQPVGSPLSLECTVEGTSNPNLYWYRQAAGRGLQLLFYSVGIGQISSEVPQNLSASRPQDRQFILSSKKLLLSDSGFYLCAWSRLEYNEQFFGPGTRLTVL.

A note on this clone: This CDR3 is missing its conserved last phenylalanine or tryptophan, likely due to a read error. The chain employs TRBV27 and TRBJ2-7, with TRBD1 matching over 8 bases. After removal of 6 bases from V and 5 bases from J, the junction contained 9 bases not matched to a gene. The V gene's germline CDR1 is MNHEY and CDR2 SMNVEV (reference sequence). The CDR3 spans 14 residues. The CDR3 DNA follows: TGTGCCAGCAGCATACAGGGACAGGCGAACGAGCAGTACCTC. Protein product: CASSIQGQANEQYL.

V usage is TRBV5-6 and J usage is TRBJ1-6; maybe TRBD1 (5 bases). Germline V gene lookup returns CDR1 SGHDT and CDR2 YYEEEE. This CDR3 has 14 residues. V dropped 5 bases and J dropped 1 base, with 7 bases sitting between them. The CDR3 DNA is TGTGCCAGCAGGGGGGGGTCCTATAATTCACCCCTCCACTTT. This sequence encodes CASRGGSYNSPLHF.

The rearrangement uses TRBV7-9 and TRBJ2-3, with TRBD2 matching 14 bases. Trimming removed 3 bases from V and 4 bases from J; junction bases left unmatched: 6. Germline CDR1 reads SEHNR; CDR2 reads FQNEAQ (reference sequence). This CDR3 is 17 amino acids long. CDR3 residues: CASSLGTSGSGADTQYF. The CDR3 DNA sequence: TGTGCCAGCAGCTTGGGGACTAGCGGGAGTGGGGCAGATACGCAGTATTTT.

This clone has more than one count but fewer than ten. The chain joins TRBV6-5 to TRBJ2-5; the match to TRBD2 covers 12 bases. Judging by the DNA end, TRBJ2-7 fits better; the J call may be wrong. The CDR3 is 14 amino acids. From germline, CDR1 is MNHEY and CDR2 SVGAGI. The CDR3 loop reads CASSGLAGTYEQYF. The CDR3 DNA follows: TGTGCCAGCAGTGGACTAGCGGGGACCTACGAGCAGTACTTC.

The CDR3 spells CASTHGGQSGFRYGYTF. In nucleotides, the CDR3 is TGTGCCAGCACCCACGGGGGACAGTCAGGATTTCGCTATGGCTACACCTTC. The V call is TRBV25-1, the J call TRBJ1-2, with TRBD1 matching 7 bases. This CDR3 contains 17 residues. Per germline, CDR1 MGHDK and CDR2 SYGVNS. V shed 7 bases and J 4 bases; nucleotides not matched to a gene: 18.

The V gene is TRBV15, the J gene TRBJ2-7; D not resolved. Trimming shortened V by 5 bases and J by 5 bases, and 13 bases separated the two germline ends. Germline V CDR1 and CDR2: LNHNV, YYDKDF (reference sequence). CDR3 size: 13 residues. This CDR3 reads CATSGPTQDEQYF. CDR3 coding DNA: TGTGCCACCAGCGGCCCGACGCAGGACGAGCAGTACTTC.

This clone showed up just a few times. The chain joins TRBV5-1 to TRBJ1-1, with a tentative D call TRBD1 (5 bases). From germline, CDR1 is SGHRS and CDR2 YFSETQ. This CDR3 region has 17 residues. Trimming took off 0 bases at V and 0 bases at J, with 15 bases between the two ends. This CDR3 is CASSLVSQGNMNTEAFF. CDR3 DNA: TGCGCCAGCAGCTTGGTTTCGCAGGGCAACATGAACACTGAAGCTTTCTTT.

The rearrangement uses TRBV19 and TRBJ1-6; D is unresolved. The germline V and J ends were trimmed by 1 base and 0 bases, with 7 bases remaining between them. Germline V gene data show CDR1 as LNHDA and CDR2 as SQIVND (reference sequence). This CDR3 is built from 16 residues. The CDR3 reads CASSIVLSSYNSPLHF. The CDR3 region has the DNA TGTGCCAGTAGTATAGTTCTTAGCTCCTATAATTCACCCCTCCACTTT. The whole variable domain, filled in from reference TRBV19 and TRBJ1-6, reads DGGITQSPKYLFRKEGQNVTLSCEQNLNHDAMYWYRQDPGQGLRLIYYSQIVNDFQKGDIAEGYSVSREKKESFPLTVTSAQKNPTAFYLCASSIVLSSYNSPLHFGNGTRLTVT.

This chain links TRBV29-1 with TRBJ2-5; 7 bases fit TRBD2. This CDR3 contains 15 residues. The germline gives CDR1 SQVTM, CDR2 ANQGSEA. V shed 4 bases and J 2 bases; nucleotides not matched to a gene: 10. The CDR3 region has the DNA TGCAGCGTTGTCGGCGGGGGAGGTGGGCAAGAGACCCAGTACTTC. This gives the protein CSVVGGGGGQETQYF.

This sequence joins TRBV15 and TRBJ1-1; TRBD1 might be the D (5 bases). Trimming took 3 bases from V and 11 from J, leaving 22 bases between them. The CDR3 contains 15 residues. Germline V gene data show CDR1 as LNHNV and CDR2 as YYDKDF (reference sequence). CDR3 sequence: CATSSLLTPRAEAFF. The CDR3 nucleotides are TGTGCCACCAGCAGTCTCCTCACCCCCAGGGCGGAGGCTTTCTTT. The full variable domain, completed using reference TRBV15 and TRBJ1-1, is DAMVIQNPRYQVTQFGKPVTLSCSQTLNHNVMYWYQQKSSQAPKLLFHYYDKDFNNEADTPDNFQSRRPNTSFCFLDIRSPGLGDTAMYLCATSSLLTPRAEAFFGQGTRLTVV.

The chain links TRBV6-6 to TRBJ2-7, with 7 positions matching TRBD1. CDR3 length equals 15 residues. The V gene's germline CDR1 is MNHNY and CDR2 SVGAGI (reference sequence). Unmatched junction bases numbered 7, after V lost 1 base and J lost 4 bases. This CDR3 is CASSYWTGQGYEQYF. CDR3 nucleotides: TGTGCCAGCAGTTACTGGACAGGTCAGGGATACGAGCAGTACTTC.

V is TRBV5-5 and J is TRBJ2-1, with D perhaps TRBD2 (5 bases). V lost 5 bases, J lost 0 bases, and 12 bases lay in between. Germline values: CDR1 SGHKS, CDR2 YYEKEE (reference sequence). CDR3 length: 15 amino acids. As DNA, the CDR3 is TGTGCCAGCAGTCTGATCCGGGACTCCTACAATGAGCAGTTCTTC. Translated, it gives CASSLIRDSYNEQFF.

This clone was seen just once. The rearrangement links TRBV5-1 to TRBJ2-2, with 10 bases that match TRBD2. CDR3 length: 17 amino acids. Germline V lookup: CDR1 SGHRS, CDR2 YFSETQ. Trimming at V came to 7 bases and at J to 5 bases, leaving 14 bases not matched to a gene. CDR3 protein: CASQPLIAGGGTGELFF. As DNA, the CDR3 is TGCGCCAGCCAGCCTTTAATAGCGGGAGGAGGGACCGGGGAGCTGTTTTTT. The whole variable domain, filled in from reference TRBV5-1 and TRBJ2-2, reads KAGVTQTPRYLIKTRGQQVTLSCSPISGHRSVSWYQQTPGQGLQFLFEYFSETQRNKGNFPGRFSGRQFSNSRSEMNVSTLELGDSALYLCASQPLIAGGGTGELFFGEGSRLTVL.

The chain employs TRBV19 and TRBJ2-5; 10 bases fit TRBD2. Germline trimming cut 5 bases from V and 5 bases from J; bases unmatched to any gene: 5. This CDR3 is 14 amino acids long. Germline lookup yields CDR1 LNHDA and CDR2 SQIVND (reference sequence). CDR3 region: CASSRAGGRETQYF. For the CDR3, the DNA is TGTGCCAGTAGTCGAGCGGGGGGGCGCGAGACCCAGTACTTC.

This CDR3 is CAITEDSTRYGYTF. The DNA for the CDR3 is TGTGCCATCACCGAGGACAGTACTCGCTATGGCTACACCTTC. The rearrangement uses TRBV10-3 and TRBJ1-2, with TRBD1 as a possible D gene (6 bases). Germline values: CDR1 ENHRY, CDR2 SYGVKD. CDR3 length: 14 residues. Trimming shortened V by 7 bases and J by 4 bases, and 16 bases separated the two germline ends.